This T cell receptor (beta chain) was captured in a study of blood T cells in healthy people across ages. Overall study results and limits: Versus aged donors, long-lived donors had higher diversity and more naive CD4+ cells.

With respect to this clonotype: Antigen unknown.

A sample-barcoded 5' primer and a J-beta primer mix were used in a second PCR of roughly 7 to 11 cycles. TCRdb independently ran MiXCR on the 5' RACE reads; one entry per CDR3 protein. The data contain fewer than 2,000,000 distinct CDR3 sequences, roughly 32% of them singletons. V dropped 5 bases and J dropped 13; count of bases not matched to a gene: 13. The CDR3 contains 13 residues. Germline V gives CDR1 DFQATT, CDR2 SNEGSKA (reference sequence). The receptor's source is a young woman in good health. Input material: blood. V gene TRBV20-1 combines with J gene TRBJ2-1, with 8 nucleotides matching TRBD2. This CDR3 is CSARGGLQETQFF. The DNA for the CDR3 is TGCAGTGCTCGCGGGGGGTTACAAGAGACCCAGTTCTTC.